This TCR beta chain came from a study of blood T cell repertoires in COVID-19. Germline assignment: CDR1 SNHLY and CDR2 FYNNEI. This CDR3 is built from 15 residues. J lost 7 bases, V lost 1 base, and 6 bases had no gene match. Sequencing was performed with immunoSEQ multiplex PCR; in TCRdb, only in-frame clones are kept and a portion is missing. This table has some 320,000 clones, about nine tenths appearing once. This TCR was sampled from a man in his fifties or sixties who had recovered from COVID-19. Sequencing was done on a sample of PBMCs or T cells enriched from blood (not recorded which). This sequence joins TRBV2 and TRBJ1-4, with 7 bases identical to TRBD1. The chain's CDR3 is CASSEVETGSEKLFF. Written as DNA, the CDR3 is TGTGCCAGCAGTGAAGTGGAGACAGGGTCTGAAAAACTGTTTTTT.